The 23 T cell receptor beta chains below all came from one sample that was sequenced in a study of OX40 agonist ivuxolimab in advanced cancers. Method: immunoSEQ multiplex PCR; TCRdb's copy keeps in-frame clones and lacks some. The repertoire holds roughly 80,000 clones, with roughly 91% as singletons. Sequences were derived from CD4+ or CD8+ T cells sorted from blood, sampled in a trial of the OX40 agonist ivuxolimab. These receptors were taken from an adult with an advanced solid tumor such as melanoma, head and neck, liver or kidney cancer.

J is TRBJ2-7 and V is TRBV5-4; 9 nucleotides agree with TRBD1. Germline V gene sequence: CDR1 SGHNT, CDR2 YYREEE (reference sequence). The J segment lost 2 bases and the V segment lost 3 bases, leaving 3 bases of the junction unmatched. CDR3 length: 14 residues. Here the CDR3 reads CASSYDRGTYEQYF. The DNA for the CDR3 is TGTGCCAGCAGCTACGACAGGGGGACCTACGAGCAGTACTTC.

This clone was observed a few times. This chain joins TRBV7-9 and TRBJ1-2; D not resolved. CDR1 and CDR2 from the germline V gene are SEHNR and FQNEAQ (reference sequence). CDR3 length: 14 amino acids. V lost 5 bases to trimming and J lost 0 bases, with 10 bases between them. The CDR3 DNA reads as TGTGCCAGCAGCCCCGCGGGCTCTAACTATGGCTACACCTTC. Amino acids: CASSPAGSNYGYTF.

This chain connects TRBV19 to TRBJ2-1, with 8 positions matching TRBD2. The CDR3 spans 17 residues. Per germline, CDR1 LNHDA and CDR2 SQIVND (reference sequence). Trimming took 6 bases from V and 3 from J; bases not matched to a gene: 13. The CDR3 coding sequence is TGTGCCAGTAGGGCGCCCGGCGGGGGGAACCACTACAATGAGCAGTTCTTC. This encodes CASRAPGGGNHYNEQFF.

This chain's CDR3 is CASTPVRAGTDTQYF. CDR3 coding DNA: TGTGCCAGCACCCCGGTTCGTGCCGGGACAGATACGCAGTATTTT. The rearrangement uses TRBV2 and TRBJ2-3; D remains ambiguous. The germline V and J ends were trimmed by 7 bases and 3 bases, with 17 bases remaining between them. The CDR3 extends over 15 amino acids. From germline, CDR1 is SNHLY and CDR2 FYNNEI.

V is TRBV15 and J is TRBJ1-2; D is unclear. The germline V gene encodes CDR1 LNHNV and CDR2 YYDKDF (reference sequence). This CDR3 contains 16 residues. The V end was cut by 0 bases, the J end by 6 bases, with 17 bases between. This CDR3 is CATSRDHMAGYHGYTF. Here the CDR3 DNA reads TGTGCCACCAGCAGAGATCATATGGCAGGCTACCATGGCTACACCTTC. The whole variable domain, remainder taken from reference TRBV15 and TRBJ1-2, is DAMVIQNPRYQVTQFGKPVTLSCSQTLNHNVMYWYQQKSSQAPKLLFHYYDKDFNNEADTPDNFQSRRPNTSFCFLDIRSPGLGDTAMYLCATSRDHMAGYHGYTFGSGTRLTVV.

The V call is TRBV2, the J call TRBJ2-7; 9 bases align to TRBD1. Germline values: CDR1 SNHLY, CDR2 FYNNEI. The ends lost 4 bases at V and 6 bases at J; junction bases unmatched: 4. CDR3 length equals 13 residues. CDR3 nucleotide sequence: TGTGCCAGCAGTGTCGAGACAGGGGGCGAGCAGTACTTC. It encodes CASSVETGGEQYF.

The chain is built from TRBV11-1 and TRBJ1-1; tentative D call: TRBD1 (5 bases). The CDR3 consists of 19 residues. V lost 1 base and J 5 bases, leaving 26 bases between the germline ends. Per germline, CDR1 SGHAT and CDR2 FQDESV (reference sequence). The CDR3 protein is CASSLVSWQGNSRETEAFF. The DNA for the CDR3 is TGTGCCAGCAGCTTAGTATCTTGGCAGGGAAATTCACGTGAGACTGAAGCTTTCTTT.

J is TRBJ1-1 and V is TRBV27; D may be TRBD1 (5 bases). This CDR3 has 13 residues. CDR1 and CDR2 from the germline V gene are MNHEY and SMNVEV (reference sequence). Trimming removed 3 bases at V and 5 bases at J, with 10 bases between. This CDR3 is CASSFGGRTEAFF. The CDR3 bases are TGTGCCAGCAGTTTTGGGGGAAGGACTGAAGCTTTCTTT.

The CDR3 nucleotides are TGCGCCAGCAGCTTGGATGCAGGGGGCTACACTGAAGCTTTCTTT. Translation: CASSLDAGGYTEAFF. The J gene is TRBJ1-1, the V gene TRBV5-1; 8 nucleotides agree with TRBD1. The CDR3 runs 15 residues. From germline, CDR1 is SGHRS and CDR2 YFSETQ. J was trimmed by 3 bases and V by 0 bases; bases with no gene match: 4.

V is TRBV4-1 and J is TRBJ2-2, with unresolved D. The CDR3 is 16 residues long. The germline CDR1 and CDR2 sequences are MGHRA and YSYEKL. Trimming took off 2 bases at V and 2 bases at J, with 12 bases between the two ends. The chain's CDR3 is CASSQSHPLNTGELFF. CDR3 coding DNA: TGCGCCAGCAGCCAATCACACCCGTTAAACACCGGGGAGCTGTTTTTT.

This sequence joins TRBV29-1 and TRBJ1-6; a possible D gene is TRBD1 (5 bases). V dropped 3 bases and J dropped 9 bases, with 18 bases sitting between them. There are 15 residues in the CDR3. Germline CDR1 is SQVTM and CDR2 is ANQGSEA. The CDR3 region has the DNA TGCAGCGTTGAGAAGGTAGGGGTCGGTGGTTCACCCCTCCACTTT. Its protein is CSVEKVGVGGSPLHF.

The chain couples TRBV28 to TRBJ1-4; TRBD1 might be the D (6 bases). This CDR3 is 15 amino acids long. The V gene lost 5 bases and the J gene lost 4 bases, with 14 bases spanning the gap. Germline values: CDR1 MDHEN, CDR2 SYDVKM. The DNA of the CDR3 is TGTGCCAGCAGTACCCTGAGGGGGGGTAATGAAAAACTGTTTTTT. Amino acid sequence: CASSTLRGGNEKLFF. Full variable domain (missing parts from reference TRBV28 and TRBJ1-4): DVKVTQSSRYLVKRTGEKVFLECVQDMDHENMFWYRQDPGLGLRLIYFSYDVKMKEKGDIPEGYSVSREKKERFSLILESASTNQTSMYLCASSTLRGGNEKLFFGSGTQLSVL.

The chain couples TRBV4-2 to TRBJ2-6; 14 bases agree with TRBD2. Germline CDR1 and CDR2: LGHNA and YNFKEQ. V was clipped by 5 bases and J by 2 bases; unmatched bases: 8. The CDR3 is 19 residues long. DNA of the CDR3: TGTGCCAGCAGCTCGGTGGCGGGACTAGCGGGGGCTGGGGCCAACGTCCTGACTTTC. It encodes CASSSVAGLAGAGANVLTF.

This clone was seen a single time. CDR3 amino acids: CSASPVNEQFF. In DNA, the CDR3 is TGCAGTGCTAGCCCAGTAAATGAGCAGTTCTTC. The chain carries TRBV20-1 and TRBJ2-1; D remains unclear. Germline V lookup: CDR1 DFQATT, CDR2 SNEGSKA (reference sequence). The CDR3 loop spans 11 amino acids. Trimming stripped 3 bases from V and 7 bases from J, with 7 bases between.

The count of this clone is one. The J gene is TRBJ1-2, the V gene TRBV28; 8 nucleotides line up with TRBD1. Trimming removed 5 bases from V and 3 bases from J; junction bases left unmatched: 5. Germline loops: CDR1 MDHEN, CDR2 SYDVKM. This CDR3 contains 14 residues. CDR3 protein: CASSRDRGDYGYTF. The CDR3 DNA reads TGTGCCAGCAGTCGTGACAGGGGAGACTATGGCTACACCTTC.

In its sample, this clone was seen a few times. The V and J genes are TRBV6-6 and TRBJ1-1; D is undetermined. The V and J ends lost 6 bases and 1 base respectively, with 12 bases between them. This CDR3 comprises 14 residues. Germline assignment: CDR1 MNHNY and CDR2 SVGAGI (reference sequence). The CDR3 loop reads CASRLTVGNTEAFF. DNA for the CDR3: TGTGCCAGCAGGCTTACAGTAGGGAACACTGAAGCTTTCTTT.

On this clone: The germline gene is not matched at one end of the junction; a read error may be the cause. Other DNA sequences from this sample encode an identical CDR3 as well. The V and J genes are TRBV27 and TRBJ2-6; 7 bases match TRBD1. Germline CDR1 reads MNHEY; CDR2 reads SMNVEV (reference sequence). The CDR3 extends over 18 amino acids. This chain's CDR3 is CASSFSPGQQAGANVLTF. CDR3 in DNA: TGTGCCAGCAGTTTTTCTCCGGGACAGCAGGCTGGGGCCAATGTCCTGACTTTC.

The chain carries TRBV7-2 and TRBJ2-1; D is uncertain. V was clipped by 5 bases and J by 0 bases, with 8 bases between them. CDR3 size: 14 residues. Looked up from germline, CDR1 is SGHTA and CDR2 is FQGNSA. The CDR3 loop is CASSRSHSYNEQFF. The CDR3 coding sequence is TGTGCCAGCAGCCGGTCCCACTCCTACAATGAGCAGTTCTTC. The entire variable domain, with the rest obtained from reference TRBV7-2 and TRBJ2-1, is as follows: GAGVSQSPSNKVTEKGKDVELRCDPISGHTALYWYRQSLGQGLEFLIYFQGNSAPDKSGLPSDRFSAERTGGSVSTLTIQRTQQEDSAVYLCASSRSHSYNEQFFGPGTRLTVL.

The CDR3 sequence is CAWSVSRVRPTDTQYF. The CDR3 DNA reads TGTGCCTGGAGTGTTTCCCGGGTGAGACCCACAGATACGCAGTATTTT. The rearrangement links TRBV30 to TRBJ2-3, with no clear D. The germline V gene has CDR1 GTSNPN and CDR2 SVGIG (reference sequence). There are 16 residues in the CDR3. Trimming removed 0 bases from V and 2 bases from J, with 15 bases in between.

The CDR3 loop is CASSLDTSSYNSPLHF. DNA for the CDR3: TGTGCCAGCAGCTTGGACACCAGCTCCTATAATTCACCCCTCCACTTT. The chain couples TRBV5-5 to TRBJ1-6; D gene unclear. Trimming took 0 bases from V and 0 from J, leaving 7 bases between them. Germline values: CDR1 SGHKS, CDR2 YYEKEE (reference sequence). The CDR3 runs to 16 residues.

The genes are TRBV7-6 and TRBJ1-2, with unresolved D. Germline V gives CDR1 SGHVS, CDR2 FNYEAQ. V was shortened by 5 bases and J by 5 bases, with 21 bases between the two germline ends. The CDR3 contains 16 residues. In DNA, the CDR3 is TGTGCCAGCAGCCCCTCGGTGAATCTCGAAAGATATGGCTACACCTTC. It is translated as CASSPSVNLERYGYTF.

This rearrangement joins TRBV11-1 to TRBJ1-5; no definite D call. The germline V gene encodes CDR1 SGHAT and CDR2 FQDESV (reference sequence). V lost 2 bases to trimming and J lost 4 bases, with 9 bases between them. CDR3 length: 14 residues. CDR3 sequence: CASSLREGNQPQHF. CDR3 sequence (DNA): TGTGCCAGCAGCTTACGGGAGGGAAATCAGCCCCAGCATTTT.

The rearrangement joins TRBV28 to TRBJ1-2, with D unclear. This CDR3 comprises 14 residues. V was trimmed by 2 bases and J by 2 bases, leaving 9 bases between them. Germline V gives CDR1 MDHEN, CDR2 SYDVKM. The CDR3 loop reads CASSLLGNNYGYTF. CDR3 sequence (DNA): TGTGCCAGCAGTTTACTTGGCAACAACTATGGCTACACCTTC.